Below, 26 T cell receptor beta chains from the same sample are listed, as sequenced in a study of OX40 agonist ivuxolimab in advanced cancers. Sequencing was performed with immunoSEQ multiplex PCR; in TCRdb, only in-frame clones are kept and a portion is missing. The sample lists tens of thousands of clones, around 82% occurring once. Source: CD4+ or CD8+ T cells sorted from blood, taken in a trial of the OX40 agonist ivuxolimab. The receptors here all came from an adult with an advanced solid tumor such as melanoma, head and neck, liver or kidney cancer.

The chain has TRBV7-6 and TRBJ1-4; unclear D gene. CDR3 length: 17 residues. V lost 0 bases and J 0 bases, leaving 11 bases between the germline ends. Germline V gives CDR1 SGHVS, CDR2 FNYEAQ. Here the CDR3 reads CASSLAAGASTNEKLFF. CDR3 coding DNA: TGTGCCAGCAGCTTAGCGGCAGGAGCCTCAACTAATGAAAAACTGTTTTTT.

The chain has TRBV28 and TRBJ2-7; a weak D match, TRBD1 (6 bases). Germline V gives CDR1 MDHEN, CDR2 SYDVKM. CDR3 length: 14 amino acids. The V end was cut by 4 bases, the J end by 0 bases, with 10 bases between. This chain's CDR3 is CASSSMDSSYEQYF. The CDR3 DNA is TGTGCCAGCAGTTCGATGGACAGCTCCTACGAGCAGTACTTC.

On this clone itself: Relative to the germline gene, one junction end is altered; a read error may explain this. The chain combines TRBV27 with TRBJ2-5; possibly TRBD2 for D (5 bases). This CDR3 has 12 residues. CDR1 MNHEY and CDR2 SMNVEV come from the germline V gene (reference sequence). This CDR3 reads CASSPSRGIQHF. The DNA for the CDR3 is TGTGCCAGCAGTCCCTCCAGAGGGATCCAGCACTTC.

CDR3 loop: CASRGLGTEDQPQHF. The CDR3 region has the DNA TGTGCCAGTAGGGGGTTAGGGACGGAAGATCAGCCCCAGCATTTT. V gene TRBV19 combines with J gene TRBJ1-5; weak D call: TRBD1 (5 bases). Per the germline V gene, CDR1 is LNHDA and CDR2 is SQIVND (reference sequence). The CDR3 is 15 residues long. V gave up 6 bases and J gave up 5 bases, with 17 bases separating them. The full variable domain, in which reference TRBV19 and TRBJ1-5 provide the parts outside the CDR3, is DGGITQSPKYLFRKEGQNVTLSCEQNLNHDAMYWYRQDPGQGLRLIYYSQIVNDFQKGDIAEGYSVSREKKESFPLTVTSAQKNPTAFYLCASRGLGTEDQPQHFGDGTRLSIL.

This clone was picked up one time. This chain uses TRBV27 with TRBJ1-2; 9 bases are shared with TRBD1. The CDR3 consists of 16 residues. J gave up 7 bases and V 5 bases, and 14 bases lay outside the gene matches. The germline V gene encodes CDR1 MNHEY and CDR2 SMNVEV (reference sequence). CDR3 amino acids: CASSPSLPGQGGGYTF. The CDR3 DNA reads TGTGCCAGCAGTCCCTCCCTCCCGGGACAGGGAGGTGGCTACACCTTC.

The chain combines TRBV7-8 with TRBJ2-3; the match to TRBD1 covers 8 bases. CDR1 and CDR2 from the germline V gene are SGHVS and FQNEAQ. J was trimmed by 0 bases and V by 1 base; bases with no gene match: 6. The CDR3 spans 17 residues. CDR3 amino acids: CASSLDQDRESTDTQYF. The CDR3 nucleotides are TGTGCCAGCAGCTTAGACCAGGACAGGGAAAGCACAGATACGCAGTATTTT.

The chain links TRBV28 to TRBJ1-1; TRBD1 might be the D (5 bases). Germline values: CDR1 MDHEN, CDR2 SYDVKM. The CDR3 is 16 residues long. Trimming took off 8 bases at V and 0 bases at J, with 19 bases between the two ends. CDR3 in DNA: TGTGCCAGCGGGACTGAAAGGGCGCACATGAACACTGAAGCTTTCTTT. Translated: CASGTERAHMNTEAFF.

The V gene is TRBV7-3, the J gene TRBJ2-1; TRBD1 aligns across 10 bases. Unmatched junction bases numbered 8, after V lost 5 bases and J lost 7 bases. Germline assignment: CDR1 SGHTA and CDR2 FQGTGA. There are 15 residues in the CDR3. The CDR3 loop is CASSPDRGRVNEQFF. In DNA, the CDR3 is TGTGCCAGCAGCCCAGACAGGGGGCGGGTGAATGAGCAGTTCTTC.

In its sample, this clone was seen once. CDR3 DNA: TGTGCCAGCAGCCCCTGGGGCGGGAGTGACACAGATACGCAGTATTTT. The encoded protein is CASSPWGGSDTDTQYF. J is TRBJ2-3 and V is TRBV7-9; 7 bases match TRBD2. J was trimmed by 2 bases and V by 5 bases; bases with no gene match: 10. The germline CDR1 and CDR2 sequences are SEHNR and FQNEAQ (reference sequence). This CDR3 spans 16 amino acids. Full variable domain (remainder filled in from reference TRBV7-9 and TRBJ2-3): DTGVSQNPRHKITKRGQNVTFRCDPISEHNRLYWYRQTLGQGPEFLTYFQNEAQLEKSRLLSDRFSAERPKGSFSTLEIQRTEQGDSAMYLCASSPWGGSDTDTQYFGPGTRLTVL.

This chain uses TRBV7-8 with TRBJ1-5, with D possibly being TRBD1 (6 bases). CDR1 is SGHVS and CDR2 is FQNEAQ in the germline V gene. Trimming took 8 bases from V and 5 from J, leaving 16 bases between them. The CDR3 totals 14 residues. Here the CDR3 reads CASEKKGGDQPQHF. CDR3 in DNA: TGTGCCAGCGAAAAAAAGGGGGGCGATCAGCCCCAGCATTTT. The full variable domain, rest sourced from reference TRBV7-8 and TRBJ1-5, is GAGVSQSPRYKVAKRGQDVALRCDPISGHVSLFWYQQALGQGPEFLTYFQNEAQLDKSGLPSDRFFAERPEGSVSTLKIQRTQQEDSAVYLCASEKKGGDQPQHFGDGTRLSIL.

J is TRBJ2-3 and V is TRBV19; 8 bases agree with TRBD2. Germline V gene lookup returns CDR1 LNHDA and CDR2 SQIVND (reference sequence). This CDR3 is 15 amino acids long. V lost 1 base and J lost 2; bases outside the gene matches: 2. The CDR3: CASSIAGGITDTQYF. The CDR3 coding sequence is TGTGCCAGTAGTATAGCGGGGGGGATCACAGATACGCAGTATTTT.

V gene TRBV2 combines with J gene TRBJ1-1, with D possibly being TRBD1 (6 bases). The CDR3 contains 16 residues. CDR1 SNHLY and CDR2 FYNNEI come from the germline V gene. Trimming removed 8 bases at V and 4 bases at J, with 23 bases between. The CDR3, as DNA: TGTGCCAGCTATAAAGGGGGTACAGGTTCGGGCACTGAAGCTTTCTTT. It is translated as CASYKGGTGSGTEAFF.

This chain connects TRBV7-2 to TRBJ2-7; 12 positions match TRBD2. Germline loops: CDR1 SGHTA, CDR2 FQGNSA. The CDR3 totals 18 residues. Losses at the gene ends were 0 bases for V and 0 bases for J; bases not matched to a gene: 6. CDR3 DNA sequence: TGTGCCAGCAGCTTAGCATCCTGGGGACTAGCGGGCTCCTACGAGCAGTACTTC. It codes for CASSLASWGLAGSYEQYF.

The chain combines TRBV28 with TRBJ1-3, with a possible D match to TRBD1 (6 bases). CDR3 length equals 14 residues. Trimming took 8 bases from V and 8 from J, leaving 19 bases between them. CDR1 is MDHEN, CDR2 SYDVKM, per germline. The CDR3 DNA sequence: TGTGCCAGCTCCCCTAGTCCAGGGGAGTACACCATATATTTT. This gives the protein CASSPSPGEYTIYF.

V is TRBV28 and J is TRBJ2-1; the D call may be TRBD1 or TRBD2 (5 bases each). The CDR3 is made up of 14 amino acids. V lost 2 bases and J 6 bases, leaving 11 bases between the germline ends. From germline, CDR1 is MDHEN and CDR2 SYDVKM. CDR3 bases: TGTGCCAGCAGTTTAGGGACCAGTCTCAATGAGCAGTTCTTC. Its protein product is CASSLGTSLNEQFF.

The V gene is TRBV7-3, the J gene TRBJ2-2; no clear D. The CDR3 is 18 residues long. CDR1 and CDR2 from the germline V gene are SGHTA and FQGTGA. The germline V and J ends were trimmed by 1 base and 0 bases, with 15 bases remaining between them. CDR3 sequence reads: CASSLRGGDFANTGELFF. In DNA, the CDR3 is TGTGCCAGCAGCTTAAGGGGTGGTGATTTCGCGAACACCGGGGAGCTGTTTTTT.

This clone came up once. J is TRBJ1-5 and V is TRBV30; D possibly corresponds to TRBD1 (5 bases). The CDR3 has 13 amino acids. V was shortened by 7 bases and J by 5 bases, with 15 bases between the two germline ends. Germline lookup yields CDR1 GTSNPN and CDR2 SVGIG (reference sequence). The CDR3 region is CASQGQWDQPQHF. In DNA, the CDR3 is TGTGCCTCACAAGGACAATGGGATCAGCCCCAGCATTTT.

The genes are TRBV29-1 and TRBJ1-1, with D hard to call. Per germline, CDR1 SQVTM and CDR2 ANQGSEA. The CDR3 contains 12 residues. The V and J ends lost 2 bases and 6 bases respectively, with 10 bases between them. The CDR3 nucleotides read TGCAGCGTTGAACCCATGGGCGCTGAAGCTTTCTTT. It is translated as CSVEPMGAEAFF.

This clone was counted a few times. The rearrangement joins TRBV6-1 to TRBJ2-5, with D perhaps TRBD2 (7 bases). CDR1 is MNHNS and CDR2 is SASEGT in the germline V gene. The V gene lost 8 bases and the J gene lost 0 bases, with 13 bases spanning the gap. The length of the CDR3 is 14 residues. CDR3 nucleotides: TGTGCCAGCTTGAGGGGGGGAAACCAAGAGACCCAGTACTTC. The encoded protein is CASLRGGNQETQYF.

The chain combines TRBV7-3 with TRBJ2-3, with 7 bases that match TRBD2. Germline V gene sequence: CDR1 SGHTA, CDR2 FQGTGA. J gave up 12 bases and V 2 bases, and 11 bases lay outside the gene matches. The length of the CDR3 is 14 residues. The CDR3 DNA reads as TGTGCCAGCAGCTTAGCGGGACTACCTAATTCACAGTATTTT. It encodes CASSLAGLPNSQYF.

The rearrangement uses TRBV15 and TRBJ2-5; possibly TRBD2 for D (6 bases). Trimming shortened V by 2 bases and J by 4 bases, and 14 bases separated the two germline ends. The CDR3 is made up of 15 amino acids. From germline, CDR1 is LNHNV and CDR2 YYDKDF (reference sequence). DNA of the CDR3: TGTGCCACCAGCAGAAGCGGACGGGGGAGAGAGACCCAGTACTTC. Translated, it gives CATSRSGRGRETQYF.

This chain's CDR3 is CAISGTGHEQYF. Written as DNA, the CDR3 is TGTGCCATCAGTGGGACAGGCCACGAGCAGTACTTC. The chain joins TRBV10-3 to TRBJ2-7; 7 bases are a match to TRBD1. Germline loops: CDR1 ENHRY, CDR2 SYGVKD. The CDR3 covers 12 residues. The ends lost 4 bases at V and 5 bases at J; junction bases unmatched: 2.

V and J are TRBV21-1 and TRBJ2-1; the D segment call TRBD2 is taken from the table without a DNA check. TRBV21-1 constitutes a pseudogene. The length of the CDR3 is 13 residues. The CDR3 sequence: CASSSDSGGAMFF. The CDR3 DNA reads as TGTGCCAGCAGCAGCGATAGCGGGGGGGCCATGTTCTTC.

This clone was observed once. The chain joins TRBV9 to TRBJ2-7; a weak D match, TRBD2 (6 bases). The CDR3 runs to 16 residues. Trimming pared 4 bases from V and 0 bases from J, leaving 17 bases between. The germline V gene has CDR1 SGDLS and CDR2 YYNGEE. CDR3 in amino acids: CASSRDSHASSYEQYF. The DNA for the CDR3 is TGTGCCAGCAGCCGGGACTCCCACGCGAGCTCCTACGAGCAGTACTTC.

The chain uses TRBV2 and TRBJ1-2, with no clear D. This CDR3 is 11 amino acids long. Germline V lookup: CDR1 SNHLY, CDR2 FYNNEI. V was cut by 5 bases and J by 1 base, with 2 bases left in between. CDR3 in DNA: TGTGCCAGCAGTAATAACTATGGCTACACCTTC. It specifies CASSNNYGYTF.

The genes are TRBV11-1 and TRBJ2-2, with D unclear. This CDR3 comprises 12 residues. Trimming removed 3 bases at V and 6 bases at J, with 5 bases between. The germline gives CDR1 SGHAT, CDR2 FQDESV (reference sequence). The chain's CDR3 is CASSLVAGELFF. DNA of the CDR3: TGTGCCAGCAGCTTGGTTGCCGGGGAGCTGTTTTTT.